The rows below give T cell receptor beta chains drawn from one sample of a study of T cells in Graves' hyperthyroidism and ophthalmopathy. TCRdb re-called the multiplex PCR reads through MiXCR, storing one row per CDR3 protein. The table lists fewer than 600,000 distinct CDR3 sequences, approximately 15% of them singletons, with less than 20% in the top ten. Sequencing was performed on blood. Receptors originate from a woman younger than 30 with Graves' hyperthyroidism. CDR3s include the opening cysteine and the closing phenylalanine or tryptophan. A D gene is named only where the DNA matches it firmly. Rows give clone size only sometimes, using once, few, many, or a class for an expanded clone.

CASSLGLAGVSTDTQYF	TGTGCCAGCAGCTTAGGACTAGCGGGAGTGAGCACAGATACGCAGTATTTT	TRBV11-3	TRBJ2-3	once	TRBD2
CASSSRQARDTQYF	TGTGCCAGCAGCTCCCGACAGGCCAGAGATACGCAGTATTTT	TRBV11-2	TRBJ2-3	many	.
CATSRGPYTQYF	TGTGCCACCAGCAGAGGTCCGTATACGCAGTATTTT	TRBV15	TRBJ2-3	many	.
CASSPGDRYTF	TGTGCCAGCTCACCAGGGGACCGCTACACCTTC	TRBV18	TRBJ1-2	many	.
CAWRARTSVDNEQFF	TGTGCCTGGAGGGCCCGGACTAGCGTGGACAATGAGCAGTTCTTC	TRBV30	TRBJ2-1	many	TRBD2
CASIRLAGGLGTDTQYF	TGCGCCAGCATCCGTCTAGCGGGAGGGCTCGGAACAGATACGCAGTATTTT	TRBV4-1	TRBJ2-3	many	TRBD2
CASSPGLAGSEDTQYF	TGTGCCAGCTCACCGGGGCTAGCGGGTTCGGAAGATACGCAGTATTTT	TRBV18	TRBJ2-3	.	TRBD2
CASSLTLNIQYF	TGTGCCAGCAGCCTGACTCTAAACATTCAGTACTTC	TRBV12-3/TRBV12-4	TRBJ2-4	many	.
CASSLASSNQPQHF	TGTGCCAGCAGCCTCGCAAGTAGCAATCAGCCCCAGCATTTT	TRBV5-7	TRBJ1-5	.	.
CATEFRGADTQYF	TGTGCCACCGAGTTCCGAGGGGCAGATACGCAGTATTTT	TRBV5-6	TRBJ2-3	many	.
CSVLEGGRLETQYF	TGCAGCGTTCTCGAGGGTGGGAGACTAGAGACCCAGTACTTC	TRBV29-1	TRBJ2-5	.	.
CATRGEGSRASPLHF	TGTGCCACCAGGGGAGAGGGGTCCCGAGCTTCACCCCTCCACTTT	TRBV15	TRBJ1-6	many	.
CASQRRLAGSTDTQYF	TGTGCCAGCCAAAGGCGGCTAGCGGGCAGCACAGATACGCAGTATTTT	TRBV4-2	TRBJ2-3	few	TRBD2
CASSLPNRVGGPIYGYTF	TGTGCCAGCAGCTTACCCAACAGGGTTGGGGGTCCAATCTATGGCTACACCTTC	TRBV13	TRBJ1-2	few	.
CASSTHTGAGNEKLFF	TGTGCCAGTAGTACTCACACAGGGGCGGGTAATGAAAAACTGTTTTTT	TRBV19	TRBJ1-4	many	TRBD1
CASSLVDRVGELFF	TGTGCCAGCAGCTTGGTTGACAGGGTCGGGGAACTGTTTTTT	TRBV5-5	TRBJ2-2	.	TRBD1
CASSRDRGGSYEQYF	TGTGCCAGCAGTCGGGACAGGGGAGGCTCCTACGAGCAGTACTTC	TRBV3-1	TRBJ2-7	.	TRBD1
CSARDENGMGYNEQFF	TGCAGTGCTAGAGATGAGAACGGGATGGGGTACAATGAGCAGTTCTTC	TRBV20-1	TRBJ2-1	many	.
CASSSPPDSGVRPSYNEQFF	TGTGCCAGCAGCTCCCCCCCTGATAGCGGGGTAAGACCCTCCTACAATGAGCAGTTCTTC	TRBV11-2	TRBJ2-1	many	TRBD2
CASSDLPSGRRMGQFF	TGTGCCAGCAGTGATTTACCTAGCGGGAGAAGGATGGGGCAGTTCTTC	TRBV2	TRBJ2-1	many	TRBD2
CATSDLGTGGRSGTDTQYF	TGTGCCACCAGTGACTTGGGGACAGGGGGCAGGTCCGGCACAGATACGCAGTATTTT	TRBV24-1	TRBJ2-3	many	TRBD1
CASSQTRSQQFF	TGTGCCAGCAGCCAGACCAGATCTCAGCAGTTCTTC	TRBV11-1	TRBJ2-1	.	.
CSVTTVANTEAFF	TGCAGCGTTACGACAGTAGCAAACACTGAAGCTTTCTTT	TRBV29-1	TRBJ1-1	many	.
CASIGGRNSNQPQHF	TGTGCCAGCATAGGAGGACGGAATAGCAATCAGCCCCAGCATTTT	TRBV2	TRBJ1-5	many	.
CASSPSSVRGEAEAFF	TGTGCCAGCAGCCCCTCCAGCGTGCGGGGAGAGGCTGAAGCTTTCTTT	TRBV27	TRBJ1-1	.	.
CASSRDSSYTF	TGCGCCAGCAGCCGGGACAGCAGCTACACCTTC	TRBV4-1	TRBJ1-2	few	TRBD1
CSARDPRLAANTGELFF	TGCAGTGCTAGAGATCCCCGACTAGCGGCGAACACCGGGGAGCTGTTTTTT	TRBV20-1	TRBJ2-2	.	TRBD2
CASSVGTGGNQPQHF	TGTGCCAGCAGTGTCGGGACAGGGGGCAATCAGCCCCAGCATTTT	TRBV9	TRBJ1-5	many	TRBD1
CASSLEGQFYEQYF	TGCGCCAGCAGCTTGGAAGGACAGTTCTACGAGCAGTACTTC	TRBV5-1	TRBJ2-7	.	.
CANSRGEVTEAFF	TGTGCCAACAGCCGGGGTGAGGTTACTGAAGCTTTCTTT	TRBV12-3/TRBV12-4	TRBJ1-1	.	.
CASSPLLRRLNEKLFF	TGCGCCAGCAGCCCCCTGTTGAGACGGCTTAATGAAAAACTGTTTTTT	TRBV5-1	TRBJ1-4	.	.
CASSTSGRASGNIQYF	TGTGCCAGCAGTACTAGCGGGAGGGCCTCGGGAAACATTCAGTACTTC	TRBV12-3/TRBV12-4	TRBJ2-4	many	TRBD2
CASSPPDRLSYEQYF	TGCGCCAGCAGCCCCCCGGACAGACTCTCCTACGAGCAGTACTTC	TRBV4-1	TRBJ2-7	.	.
CASTMDRNTEAFF	TGTGCCAGCACCATGGATAGGAACACTGAAGCTTTCTTT	TRBV5-4	TRBJ1-1	.	.
CASREIPSGNTIYF	TGTGCCAGCAGGGAGATCCCCTCTGGAAACACCATATATTTT	TRBV2	TRBJ1-3	many	.
CASSLVQGLAYEQYF	TGTGCCAGCAGCTTAGTCCAAGGACTAGCCTACGAGCAGTACTTC	TRBV7-8	TRBJ2-7	many	TRBD2
CASTPKTSGRANTGELFF	TGTGCCAGCACCCCGAAGACTAGCGGGAGAGCGAACACCGGGGAGCTGTTTTTT	TRBV6-1	TRBJ2-2	.	TRBD2
CACLDREMHYGYTF	TGTGCCTGCTTAGACAGGGAAATGCACTATGGCTACACCTTC	TRBV2	TRBJ1-2	many	TRBD1
CSARDGGANRETQYF	TGCAGTGCTAGAGATGGTGGGGCTAACAGGGAGACCCAGTACTTC	TRBV20-1	TRBJ2-5	few	.
CASSDGRWLAGYNEQFF	TGTGCCAGCAGCGATGGGAGGTGGCTAGCGGGCTACAATGAGCAGTTCTTC	TRBV5-8	TRBJ2-1	.	TRBD2
CSVGKGLEAFF	TGCAGCGTTGGGAAGGGCCTTGAAGCTTTCTTT	TRBV29-1	TRBJ1-1	many	.
CASSVVLGRGYTF	TGTGCCAGCAGCGTAGTGTTGGGTAGAGGCTACACCTTC	TRBV9	TRBJ1-2	many	.
CASSLGYFGGELFF	TGTGCCAGCAGTTTAGGCTATTTCGGCGGGGAGCTGTTTTTT	TRBV9	TRBJ2-2	.	.
CASSSPYNEQFF	TGTGCCAGCAGCTCTCCATACAATGAGCAGTTCTTC	TRBV11-1	TRBJ2-1	many	.
CSASGRAPYEQYF	TGCAGTGCGTCGGGACGGGCTCCCTACGAGCAGTACTTC	TRBV20-1	TRBJ2-7	many	.
CASSLSGLADRGTETQYF	TGTGCCAGCAGCCTTTCGGGACTAGCGGACCGGGGTACAGAGACCCAGTACTTC	TRBV9	TRBJ2-5	many	TRBD2
CAWADYYEQYF	TGTGCCTGGGCAGACTATTACGAGCAGTACTTC	TRBV30	TRBJ2-7	many	.
CASSLGQGAEQYF	TGTGCCAGCAGCTTAGGACAGGGTGCCGAGCAGTACTTC	TRBV11-2	TRBJ2-7	many	TRBD1
CALGPSTDTQYF	TGTGCCCTAGGCCCCAGCACAGATACGCAGTATTTT	TRBV30	TRBJ2-3	many	.
CASSHRVREQETQYF	TGCGCCAGCAGCCACAGGGTTCGAGAGCAAGAGACCCAGTACTTC	TRBV4-1	TRBJ2-5	many	.
CASTKTGNRNTEAFF	TGTGCCAGCACCAAAACAGGGAATCGGAACACTGAAGCTTTCTTT	TRBV6-1	TRBJ1-1	few	.
CASSMAGRFDGYTF	TGTGCCAGTAGTATGGCAGGGCGTTTTGATGGCTACACCTTC	TRBV19	TRBJ1-2	many	.
CAWSPDRANYGYTF	TGTGCCTGGAGCCCGGACAGGGCTAACTATGGCTACACCTTC	TRBV30	TRBJ1-2	many	TRBD1